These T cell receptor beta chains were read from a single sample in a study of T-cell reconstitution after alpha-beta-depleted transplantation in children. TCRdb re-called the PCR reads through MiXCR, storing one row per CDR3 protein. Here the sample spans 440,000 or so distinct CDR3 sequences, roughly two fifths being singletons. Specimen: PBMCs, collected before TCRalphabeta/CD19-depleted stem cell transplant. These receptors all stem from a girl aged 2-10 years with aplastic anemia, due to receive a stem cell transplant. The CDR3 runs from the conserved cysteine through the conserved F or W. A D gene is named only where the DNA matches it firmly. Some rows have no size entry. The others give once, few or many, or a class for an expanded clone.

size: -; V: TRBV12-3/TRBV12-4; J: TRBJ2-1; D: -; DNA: TGTGCCAGCAGTCCTACAGGGTCCCCGAGCTCCTACAATGAGCAGTTCTTC; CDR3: CASSPTGSPSSYNEQFF
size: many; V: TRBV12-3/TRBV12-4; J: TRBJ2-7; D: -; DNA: TGTGCCAGCAGCGTACAGGGATTTTACGAGCAGTACTTC; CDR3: CASSVQGFYEQYF
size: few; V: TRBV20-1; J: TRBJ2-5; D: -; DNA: TGCAGTGCTAGTACCGCAGGCCCCCAAGAGACCCAGTACTTC; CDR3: CSASTAGPQETQYF
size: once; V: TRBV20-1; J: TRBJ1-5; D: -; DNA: TGCAGTGCAAGGCCCCCGGGACGCCCCAATCAGCCCCAGCATTTT; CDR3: CSARPPGRPNQPQHF
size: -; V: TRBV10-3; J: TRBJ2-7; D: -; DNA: TGTGCCTGGGGGGGGCTCGACGAGCAGTACTTC; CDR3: CAWGGLDEQYF
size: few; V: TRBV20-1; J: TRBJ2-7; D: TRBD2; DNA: TGCAGTGCTGTAGCGGGCAGCTCCTACGAGCAGTACTTC; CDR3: CSAVAGSSYEQYF
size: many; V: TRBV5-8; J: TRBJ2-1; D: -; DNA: TGTGCCAGCAGCCTCAGACGGAATGAGCAGTTCTTC; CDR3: CASSLRRNEQFF
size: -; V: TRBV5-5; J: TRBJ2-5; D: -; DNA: TGTGCCAGCAGCTTGTACCCTATAGAGACCCAGTACTTC; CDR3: CASSLYPIETQYF
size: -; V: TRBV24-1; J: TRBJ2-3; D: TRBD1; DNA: TGTGCCACCAGTGATGTAGCCGGGACAGGGACCGATACGCAGTATTTT; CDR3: CATSDVAGTGTDTQYF
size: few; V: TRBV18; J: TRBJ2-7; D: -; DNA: TGTGCCAGCTCACCACAACGGAGCCAAGCGGGTCACGAGCAGTACTTC; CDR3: CASSPQRSQAGHEQYF
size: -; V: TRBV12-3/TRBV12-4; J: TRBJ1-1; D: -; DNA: TGTGCCAGCAGTCCTCATGGGGGGAAGAACACTGAAGCTTTCTTT; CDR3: CASSPHGGKNTEAFF
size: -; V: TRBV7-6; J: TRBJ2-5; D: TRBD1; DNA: TGTGCCAGCAGCATAACAGGGGTGCAGACCCAGTACTTC; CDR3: CASSITGVQTQYF
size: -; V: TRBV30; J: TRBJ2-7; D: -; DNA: TGTGCCTGGGGGCACAGGGTTGGCGAGCAGTACTTC; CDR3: CAWGHRVGEQYF
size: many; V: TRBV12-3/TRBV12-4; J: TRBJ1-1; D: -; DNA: TGTGCCAGCAGTTTAAGGAGGGTGAACACTGAAGCTTTCTTT; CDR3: CASSLRRVNTEAFF
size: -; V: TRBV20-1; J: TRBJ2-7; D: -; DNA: TGCAGTGCTAGAGATAGGACCCCAGTAGCCCACGAGCAGTACTTC; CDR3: CSARDRTPVAHEQYF
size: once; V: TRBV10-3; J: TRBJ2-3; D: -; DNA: TGTGCCATCAGTGGGGATTCGGATACGCAGTATTTT; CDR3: CAISGDSDTQYF
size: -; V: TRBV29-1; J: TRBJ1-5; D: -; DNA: TGCAGCGTTGGAGGGAGAAGCAATCAGCCCCAGCATTTT; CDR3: CSVGGRSNQPQHF
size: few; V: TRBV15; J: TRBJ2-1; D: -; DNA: TGTGCCACCTCGATCGGACCAACACGGGGGGAGCAGTTCTTC; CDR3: CATSIGPTRGEQFF
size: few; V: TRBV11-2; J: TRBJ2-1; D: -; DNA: TGTGCCAGCAGCTTATTGGGAGATGAGCAGTTCTTC; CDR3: CASSLLGDEQFF
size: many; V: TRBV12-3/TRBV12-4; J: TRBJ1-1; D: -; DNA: TGTGCCAGCTCCCCAGGCACTGAAGCTTTCTTT; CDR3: CASSPGTEAFF
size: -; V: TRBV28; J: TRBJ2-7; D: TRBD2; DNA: TGTGCCAGCAGGGGACTAGCGGAGGCCCACGAGCAGTACTTC; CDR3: CASRGLAEAHEQYF
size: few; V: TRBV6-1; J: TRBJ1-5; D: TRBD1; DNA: TGTGCCACCGGGACAGTGATTAATCAGCCCCAGCATTTT; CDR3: CATGTVINQPQHF
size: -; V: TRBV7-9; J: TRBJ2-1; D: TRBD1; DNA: TGTGCCAGCAGCTCCCCACGCCGGGACAGTACCTACAATGAGCAGTTCTTC; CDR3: CASSSPRRDSTYNEQFF
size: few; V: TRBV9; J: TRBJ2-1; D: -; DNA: TGTGCCAGCAGCCCCTCCTATATCGATGAGCAGTTCTTC; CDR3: CASSPSYIDEQFF
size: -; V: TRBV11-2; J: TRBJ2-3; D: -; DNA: TGTGCCAGCAGCTTCACTCGTGCCTTAGGGGAGCGGTACACAGATACGCAGTATTTT; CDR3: CASSFTRALGERYTDTQYF
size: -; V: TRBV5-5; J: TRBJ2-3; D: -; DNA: TGTGCCAGCAGCTCCAGGGGAGGCGCAGATACGCAGTATTTT; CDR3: CASSSRGGADTQYF
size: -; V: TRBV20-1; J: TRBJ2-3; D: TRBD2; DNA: TGCAGTGCTACGCGGGGGGGCCTGACAGATACGCAGTATTTT; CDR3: CSATRGGLTDTQYF
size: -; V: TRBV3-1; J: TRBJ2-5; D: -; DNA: TGTGCCAGCAGCCAAGCAGCAAAGACCCAGTACTTC; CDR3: CASSQAAKTQYF
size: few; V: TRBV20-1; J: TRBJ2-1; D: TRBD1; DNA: TGCAGTGCTACCCGGACAGGGTTGAATGAGCAGTTCTTC; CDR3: CSATRTGLNEQFF
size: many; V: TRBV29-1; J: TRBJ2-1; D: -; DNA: TGCAGCGTGGTGACTAACTCCGCACTCCTCAATGAGCAGTTCTTC; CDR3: CSVVTNSALLNEQFF
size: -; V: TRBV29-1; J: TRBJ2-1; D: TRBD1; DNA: TGCAGCGTTGTTGGACAGGGGGGGTTTGTGTCCTACAATGAGCAGTTCTTC; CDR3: CSVVGQGGFVSYNEQFF
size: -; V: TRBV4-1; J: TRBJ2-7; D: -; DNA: TGCGCCAGCAGCCAAGACCAGACAGGCTCCTACGAGCAGTACTTC; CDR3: CASSQDQTGSYEQYF
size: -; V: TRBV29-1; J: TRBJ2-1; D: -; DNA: TGCAGCGCCCTAGAAGGGAATGAGCAGTTCTTC; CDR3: CSALEGNEQFF
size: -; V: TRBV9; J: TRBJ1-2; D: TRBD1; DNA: TGTGCCAGCAGCACAGGGGCCAGCTATGGCTACACCTTC; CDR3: CASSTGASYGYTF
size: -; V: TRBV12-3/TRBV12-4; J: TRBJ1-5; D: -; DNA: TGTGCCAGCAGTTTAGTCGGCCGGACCATTCCCCAGCATTTT; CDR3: CASSLVGRTIPQHF
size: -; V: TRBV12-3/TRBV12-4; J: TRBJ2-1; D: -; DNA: TGTGCCAGCAGGAACCGCCGGGACACTCACTACAATGAGCAGTTCTTC; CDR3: CASRNRRDTHYNEQFF
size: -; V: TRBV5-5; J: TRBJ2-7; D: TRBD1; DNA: TGTGCCAGCAGCTTGCGACAGGGGTGGGAGCAGTACTTC; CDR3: CASSLRQGWEQYF
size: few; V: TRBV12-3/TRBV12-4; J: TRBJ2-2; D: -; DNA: TGTGCCAGCAGTTTGGCCGGGGCCAACACCGGGGAGCTGTTTTTT; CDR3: CASSLAGANTGELFF
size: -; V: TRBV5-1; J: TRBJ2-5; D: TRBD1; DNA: TGCGCCAGCAGCTGGGGACAGCTACAAGAGACCCAGTACTTC; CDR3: CASSWGQLQETQYF
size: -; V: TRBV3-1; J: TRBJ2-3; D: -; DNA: TGTGCCAGCAGCCAAGCACGGACCACAGATACGCAGTATTTT; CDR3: CASSQARTTDTQYF
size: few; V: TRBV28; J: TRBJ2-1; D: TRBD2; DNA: TGTGCCAGCAGTTCCCGGCGGGAGTACAACAATGAGCAGTTCTTC; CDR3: CASSSRREYNNEQFF
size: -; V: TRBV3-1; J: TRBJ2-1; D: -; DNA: TGTGCCTCCTGCCCTAGCACCGGGTGGGGCACCTACAATGAGCAGTTCTTC; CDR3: CASCPSTGWGTYNEQFF
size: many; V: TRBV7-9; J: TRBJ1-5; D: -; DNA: TGTGCCAGCAGCTCAGCCTATCAGGGAGCGGGCAATCAGCCCCAGCATTTT; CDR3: CASSSAYQGAGNQPQHF
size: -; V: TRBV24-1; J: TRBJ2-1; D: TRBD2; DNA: TGTGCCACCTCAAGGACTAGCGGTGAGCAGTTCTTC; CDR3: CATSRTSGEQFF
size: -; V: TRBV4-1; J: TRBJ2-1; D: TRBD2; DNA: TGCGCCAGCAGCCAAGGAGACCGACTAGCGGACAACAATGAGCAGTTCTTC; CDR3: CASSQGDRLADNNEQFF
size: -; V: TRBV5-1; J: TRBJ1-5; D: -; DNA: TGCGCCAGCAGCTTAGGTCCGTCTGGAGGACAGCCCCAGCATTTT; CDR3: CASSLGPSGGQPQHF
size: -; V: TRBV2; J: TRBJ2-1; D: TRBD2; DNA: TGTGCCAGCACAGCGGGAGGACTCAATGAGCAGTTCTTC; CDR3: CASTAGGLNEQFF
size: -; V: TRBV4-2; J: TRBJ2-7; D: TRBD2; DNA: TGTGCCAGCAGCCCCCGGCCGGGGGGGCACGAGCAGTACTTC; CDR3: CASSPRPGGHEQYF
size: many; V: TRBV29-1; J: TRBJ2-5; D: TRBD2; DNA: TGCAGCGTTTCCATGGGACTAGCGGGAGTGGTGGAGTACTTC; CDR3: CSVSMGLAGVVEYF
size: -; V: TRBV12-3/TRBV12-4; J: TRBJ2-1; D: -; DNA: TGTGCCAGCTCCGCGGGGTTCCCACCGAATGAGCAGTTCTTC; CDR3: CASSAGFPPNEQFF
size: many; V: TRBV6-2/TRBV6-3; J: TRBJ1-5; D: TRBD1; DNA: TGTGCCAGCAGCTTCGGACAGGGCCAGCCCCAGCATTTT; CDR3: CASSFGQGQPQHF
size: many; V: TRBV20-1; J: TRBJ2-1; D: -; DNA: TGCAGTGCTAGAGGGCTTGTGGCGGGACTTTACGACAATGAGCAGTTCTTC; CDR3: CSARGLVAGLYDNEQFF
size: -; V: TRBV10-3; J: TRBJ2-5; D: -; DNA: TGTGCCATCAGTGGCGGGACAGAAGAGACCCAGTACTTC; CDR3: CAISGGTEETQYF
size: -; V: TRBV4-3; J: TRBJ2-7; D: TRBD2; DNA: TGCGCCAGCAGCCCGCAAACCCGACTAGCGGGAGGGCCGTACGAGCAGTACTTC; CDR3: CASSPQTRLAGGPYEQYF
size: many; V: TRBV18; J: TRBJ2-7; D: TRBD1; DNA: TGTGCCAGCTCACCGACCGGGACAGGCTTTTACGAGCAGTACTTC; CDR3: CASSPTGTGFYEQYF
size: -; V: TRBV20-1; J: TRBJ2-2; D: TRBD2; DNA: TGCAGTGCCGCCCCTCTGGGGGGGAGTTGGGATACGCTGTTTTTT; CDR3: CSAAPLGGSWDTLFF
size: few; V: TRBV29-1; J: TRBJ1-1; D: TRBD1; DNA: TGCAGCGTTGAAGCCGGGACAGGGGGCCTTATGAACACTGAAGCTTTCTTT; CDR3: CSVEAGTGGLMNTEAFF
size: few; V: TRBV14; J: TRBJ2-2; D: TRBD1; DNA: TGTGCCAGCAGCCATATTACAGGGGGCGGCACCGGGGAGCTGTTTTTT; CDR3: CASSHITGGGTGELFF